Listed here are 4 T cell receptor beta chains from one sample, sequenced in a study of T cell changes during pregnancy in multiple sclerosis. Assay: immunoSEQ multiplex PCR; the TCRdb copy retains only in-frame clones and omits some. The repertoire holds about 59,000 clones, with 90% to 95% as singletons. This sample comprised CD4+ T cells from peripheral blood mononuclear cells, obtained before pregnancy. Every receptor here comes from a female donor with multiple sclerosis, enrolled in a pregnancy study.

The chain recombines TRBV7-2 with TRBJ2-3; D is undetermined. V gave up 5 bases and J gave up 1 base, with 7 bases separating them. Germline CDR1 and CDR2: SGHTA and FQGNSA. The CDR3 loop spans 13 amino acids. CDR3 residues: CASSPRRTDTQYF. Here the CDR3 DNA reads TGTGCCAGCAGCCCCCGTCGCACAGATACGCAGTATTTT.

V and J are TRBV9 and TRBJ2-1; TRBD2 matches 7 bases. Germline V CDR1 and CDR2: SGDLS, YYNGEE. Losses at the gene ends were 4 bases for V and 4 bases for J; bases not matched to a gene: 11. The CDR3 is made up of 16 amino acids. The CDR3 DNA reads as TGTGCCAGCAGCCCGCGGCTGGCGGGAGCATACAATGAGCAGTTCTTC. The encoded protein is CASSPRLAGAYNEQFF.

The chain links TRBV5-1 to TRBJ2-1, with TRBD2 matching over 9 bases. The J segment lost 8 bases and the V segment lost 6 bases, leaving 9 bases of the junction unmatched. Per the germline V gene, CDR1 is SGHRS and CDR2 is YFSETQ. This CDR3 contains 14 residues. DNA for the CDR3: TGCGCCAGCATGCCCCCGGGACTAGCATATGAGCAGTTCTTC. Its translation is CASMPPGLAYEQFF. The full variable domain, with the rest looked up from reference TRBV5-1 and TRBJ2-1, is KAGVTQTPRYLIKTRGQQVTLSCSPISGHRSVSWYQQTPGQGLQFLFEYFSETQRNKGNFPGRFSGRQFSNSRSEMNVSTLELGDSALYLCASMPPGLAYEQFFGPGTRLTVL.

J is TRBJ2-1 and V is TRBV6-6; 7 nucleotides match TRBD2. The CDR3 consists of 14 residues. The germline gives CDR1 MNHNY, CDR2 SVGAGI (reference sequence). With 6 bases clipped from V and 3 bases from J, the junction kept 5 bases outside the gene matches. The CDR3 loop is CASSPTSSYNEQFF. The CDR3 DNA reads TGTGCCAGCAGCCCGACTAGCAGCTACAATGAGCAGTTCTTC.